This paragraph reports one T cell receptor (beta chain). V was clipped by 2 bases and J by 12 bases, with 14 bases between them. The CDR3 has 14 residues. The germline gives CDR1 MNHEY, CDR2 SVGAGI. This sample is drawn from a study of blood T cell repertoires in COVID-19. Study context: The origin of the acute and convalescent COVID-19 samples was the United States, Italy and Spain. T cells, B-cell-depleted T cells, or PBMCs supplied cDNA or gDNA.

Authors' methods: Nucleated cell number was recorded as an estimate derived from reference gene primer amplification. TCRdb's copy holds only in-frame clones and misses some; the assay was immunoSEQ multiplex PCR. V and J calls and clone size are as listed in that table; D and trimming were resolved from the DNA. This sample has fewer than 130,000 clones, with 72% found just once. Sample: peripheral blood. The chain employs TRBV6-5 and TRBJ1-6; tentatively, D is TRBD1 (5 bases). The sequence was obtained from a woman aged 60-75 years with acute or convalescent COVID-19. In nucleotides, the CDR3 is TGTGCCAGCAGTTACGACAGCTTAGCCGGACCCCTCCACTTT. This sequence encodes CASSYDSLAGPLHF.